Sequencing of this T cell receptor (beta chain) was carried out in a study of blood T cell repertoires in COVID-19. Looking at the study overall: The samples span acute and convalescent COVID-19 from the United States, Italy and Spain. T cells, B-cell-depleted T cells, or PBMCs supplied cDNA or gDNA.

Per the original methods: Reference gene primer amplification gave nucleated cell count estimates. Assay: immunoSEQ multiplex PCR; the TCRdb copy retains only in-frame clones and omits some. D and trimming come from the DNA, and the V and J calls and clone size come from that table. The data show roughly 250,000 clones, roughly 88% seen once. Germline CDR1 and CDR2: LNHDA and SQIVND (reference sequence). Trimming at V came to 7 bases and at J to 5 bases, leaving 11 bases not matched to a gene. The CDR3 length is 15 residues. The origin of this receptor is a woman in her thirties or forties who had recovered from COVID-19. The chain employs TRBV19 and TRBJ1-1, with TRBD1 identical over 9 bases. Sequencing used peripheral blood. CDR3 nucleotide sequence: TGTGCCAGTAATCCCACAGGGGGCAGGGGGACTGAAGCTTTCTTT. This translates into CASNPTGGRGTEAFF.